This T cell receptor beta chain stems from a study of early T cells in non-severe SARS-CoV-2 infection. About the research overall: Chains were unpaired, as sequencing was done on bulk RNA from unsorted whole blood. Study findings and constraints: Clonotype matching in VDJdb favored anti-spike CD8 responses and did not capture private and CD4 specificities.

Individual cDNA molecules carried attached unique molecular identifiers. TCRdb ran MiXCR on the 5' RACE reads and lists one entry per CDR3 protein. The top ten hold 6.1% of the sample, which has more than 75,000 distinct CDR3 sequences, 14% seen once. This clonotype was recorded many times. The antigen is not known. The CDR3 has 13 amino acids. Germline V gene sequence: CDR1 MGHDK, CDR2 SYGVNS. V lost 10 bases to trimming and J lost 5 bases; unmatched junction nucleotides: 7. The chain has TRBV25-1 and TRBJ2-2, with TRBD2 identical over 7 bases. The sequencing sample was made of whole blood. This clonotype was sampled from an adult who was a healthcare worker with PCR-confirmed SARS-CoV-2 infection or an uninfected control (not recorded which). CDR3 sequence: CATARGGTGELFF. As DNA, the CDR3 is TGTGCCACAGCCCGGGGAGGGACCGGGGAGCTGTTTTTT. Full variable domain (remainder filled in from reference TRBV25-1 and TRBJ2-2): EADIYQTPRYLVIGTGKKITLECSQTMGHDKMYWYQQDPGMELHLIHYSYGVNSTEKGDLSSESTVSRIRTEHFPLTLESARPSHTSQYLCATARGGTGELFFGEGSRLTVL.